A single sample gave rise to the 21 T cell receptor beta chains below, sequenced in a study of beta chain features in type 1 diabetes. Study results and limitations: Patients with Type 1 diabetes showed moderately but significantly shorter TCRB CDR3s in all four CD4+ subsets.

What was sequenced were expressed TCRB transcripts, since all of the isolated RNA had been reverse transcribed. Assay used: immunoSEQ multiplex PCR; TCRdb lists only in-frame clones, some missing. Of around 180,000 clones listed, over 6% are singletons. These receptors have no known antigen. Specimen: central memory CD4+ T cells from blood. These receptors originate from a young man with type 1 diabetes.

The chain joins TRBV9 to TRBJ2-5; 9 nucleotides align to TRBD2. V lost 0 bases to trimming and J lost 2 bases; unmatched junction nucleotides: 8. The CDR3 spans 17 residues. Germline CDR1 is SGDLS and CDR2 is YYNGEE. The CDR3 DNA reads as TGTGCCAGCAGCGTAGTCGGGCTAGCGGGGTTACAAGAGACCCAGTACTTC. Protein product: CASSVVGLAGLQETQYF.

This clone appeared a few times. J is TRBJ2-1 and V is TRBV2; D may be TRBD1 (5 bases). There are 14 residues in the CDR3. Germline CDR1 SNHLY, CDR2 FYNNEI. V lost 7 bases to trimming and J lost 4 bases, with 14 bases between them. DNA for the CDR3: TGTGCCAGCATAAGGGGTTCCGTTTACAATGAGCAGTTCTTC. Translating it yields CASIRGSVYNEQFF.

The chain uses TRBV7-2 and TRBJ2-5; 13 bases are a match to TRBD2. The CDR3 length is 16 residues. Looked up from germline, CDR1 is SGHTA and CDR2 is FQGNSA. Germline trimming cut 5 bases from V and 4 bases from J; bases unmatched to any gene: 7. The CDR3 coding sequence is TGTGCCAGCAGCCCTGGGACTAGCGGGGCGGGAGAGACCCAGTACTTC. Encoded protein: CASSPGTSGAGETQYF.

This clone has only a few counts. The CDR3 DNA reads as TGTGCCAGCAGTCAAGACAGGCACACCGGGGAGCTGTTTTTT. It yields the protein CASSQDRHTGELFF. The chain combines TRBV6-6 with TRBJ2-2; a weak D match, TRBD1 (6 bases). The CDR3 extends over 14 amino acids. Germline V gene data show CDR1 as MNHNY and CDR2 as SVGAGI (reference sequence). Trimming removed 5 bases from V and 3 bases from J, with 10 bases in between.

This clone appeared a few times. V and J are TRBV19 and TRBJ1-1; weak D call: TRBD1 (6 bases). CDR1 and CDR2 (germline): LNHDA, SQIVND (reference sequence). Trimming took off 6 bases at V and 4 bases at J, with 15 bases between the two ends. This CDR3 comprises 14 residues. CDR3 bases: TGTGCCAGTAGAGTGGGGGGGGCGACCACTGAAGCTTTCTTT. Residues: CASRVGGATTEAFF.

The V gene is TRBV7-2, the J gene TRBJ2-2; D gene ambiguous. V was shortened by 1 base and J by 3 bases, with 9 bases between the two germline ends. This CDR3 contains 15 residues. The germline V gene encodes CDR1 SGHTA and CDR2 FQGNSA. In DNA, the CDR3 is TGTGCCAGCAGCTTAGGTTGGGCGCACACCGGGGAGCTGTTTTTT. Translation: CASSLGWAHTGELFF.

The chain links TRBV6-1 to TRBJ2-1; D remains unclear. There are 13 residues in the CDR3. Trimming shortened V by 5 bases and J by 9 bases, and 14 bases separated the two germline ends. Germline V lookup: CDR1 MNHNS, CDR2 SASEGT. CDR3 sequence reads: CASSTRSVSEQFF. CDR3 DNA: TGTGCCAGCAGTACCCGAAGCGTGAGTGAGCAGTTCTTC.

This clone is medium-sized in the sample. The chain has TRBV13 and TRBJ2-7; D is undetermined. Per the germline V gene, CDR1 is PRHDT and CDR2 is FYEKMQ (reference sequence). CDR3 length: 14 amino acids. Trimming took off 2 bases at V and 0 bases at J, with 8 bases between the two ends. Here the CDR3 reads CASSLISSSYEQYF. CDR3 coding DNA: TGTGCCAGCAGCTTAATAAGCTCCTCCTACGAGCAGTACTTC. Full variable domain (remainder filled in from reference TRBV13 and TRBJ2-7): AAGVIQSPRHLIKEKRETATLKCYPIPRHDTVYWYQQGPGQDPQFLISFYEKMQSDKGSIPDRFSAQQFSDYHSELNMSSLELGDSALYFCASSLISSSYEQYFGPGTRLTVT.

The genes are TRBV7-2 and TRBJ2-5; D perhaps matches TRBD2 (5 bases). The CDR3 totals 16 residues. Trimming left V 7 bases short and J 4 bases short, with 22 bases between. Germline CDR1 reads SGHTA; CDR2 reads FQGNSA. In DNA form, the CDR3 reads TGTGCCAGCACCGGGGTGGGGTTTCACCCCATAGAGACCCAGTACTTC. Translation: CASTGVGFHPIETQYF.

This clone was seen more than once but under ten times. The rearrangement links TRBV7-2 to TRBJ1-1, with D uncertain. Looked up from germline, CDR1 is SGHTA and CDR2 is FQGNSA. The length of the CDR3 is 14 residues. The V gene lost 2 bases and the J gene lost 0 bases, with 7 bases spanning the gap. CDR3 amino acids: CASSLNSLNTEAFF. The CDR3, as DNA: TGTGCCAGCAGCTTAAACAGCTTGAACACTGAAGCTTTCTTT.

CDR3: CTALQGNEQFF. The CDR3 nucleotides are TGCACCGCACTGCAGGGGAATGAGCAGTTCTTC. This chain links TRBV20-1 with TRBJ2-1; D may be TRBD1 (6 bases). This CDR3 region has 11 residues. The germline V gene has CDR1 DFQATT and CDR2 SNEGSKA (reference sequence).

DNA for the CDR3: TGTGCCAGCAGTTTCCGGGGACAGGGCTCCGAGCAGTACTTC. It yields the protein CASSFRGQGSEQYF. This chain links TRBV6-1 with TRBJ2-7; 9 nucleotides agree with TRBD1. From germline, CDR1 is MNHNS and CDR2 SASEGT. V shed 5 bases and J 6 bases; nucleotides not matched to a gene: 8. The CDR3 sequence is 14 residues long.

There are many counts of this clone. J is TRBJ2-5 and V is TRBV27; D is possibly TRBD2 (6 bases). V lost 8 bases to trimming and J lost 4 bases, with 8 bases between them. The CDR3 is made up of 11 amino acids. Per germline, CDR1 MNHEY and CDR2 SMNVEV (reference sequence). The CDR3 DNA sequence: TGTGCCAGCTCGCGGGGAGAGACCCAGTACTTC. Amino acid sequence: CASSRGETQYF.

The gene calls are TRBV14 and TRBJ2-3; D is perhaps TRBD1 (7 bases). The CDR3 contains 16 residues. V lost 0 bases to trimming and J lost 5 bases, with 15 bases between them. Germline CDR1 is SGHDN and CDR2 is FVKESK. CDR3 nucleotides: TGTGCCAGCAGCCAAGAACAGGGGACTGCAGGAGATACGCAGTATTTT. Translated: CASSQEQGTAGDTQYF.

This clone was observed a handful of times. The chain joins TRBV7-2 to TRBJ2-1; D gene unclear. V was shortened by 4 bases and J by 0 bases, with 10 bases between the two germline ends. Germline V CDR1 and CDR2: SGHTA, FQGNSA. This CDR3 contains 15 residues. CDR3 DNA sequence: TGTGCCAGCAGCTCAAAGCGCGTCTCCTACAATGAGCAGTTCTTC. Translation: CASSSKRVSYNEQFF. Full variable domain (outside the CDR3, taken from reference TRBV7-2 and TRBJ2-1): GAGVSQSPSNKVTEKGKDVELRCDPISGHTALYWYRQSLGQGLEFLIYFQGNSAPDKSGLPSDRFSAERTGGSVSTLTIQRTQQEDSAVYLCASSSKRVSYNEQFFGPGTRLTVL.

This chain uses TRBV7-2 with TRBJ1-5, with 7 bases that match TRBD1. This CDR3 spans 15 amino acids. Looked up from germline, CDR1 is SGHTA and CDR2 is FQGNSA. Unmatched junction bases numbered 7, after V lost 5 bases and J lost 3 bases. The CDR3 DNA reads TGTGCCAGCAGCACACAGACAGGGAACAATCAGCCCCAGCATTTT. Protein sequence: CASSTQTGNNQPQHF.

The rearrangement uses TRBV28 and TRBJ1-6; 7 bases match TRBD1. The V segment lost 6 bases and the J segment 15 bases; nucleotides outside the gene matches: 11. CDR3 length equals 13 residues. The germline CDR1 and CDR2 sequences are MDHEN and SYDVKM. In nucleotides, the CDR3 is TGTGCCAGCAGCTCGAAACCTACAGGGGACCTCCACTTT. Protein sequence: CASSSKPTGDLHF.

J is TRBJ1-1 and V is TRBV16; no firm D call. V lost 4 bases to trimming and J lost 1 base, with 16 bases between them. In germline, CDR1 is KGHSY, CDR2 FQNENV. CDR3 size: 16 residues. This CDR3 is CASSPLKAGTNTEAFF. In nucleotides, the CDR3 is TGTGCCAGCAGCCCTCTCAAGGCAGGAACGAACACTGAAGCTTTCTTT. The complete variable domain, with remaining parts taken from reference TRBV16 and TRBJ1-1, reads GEEVAQTPKHLVRGEGQKAKLYCAPIKGHSYVFWYQQVLKNEFKFLISFQNENVFDETGMPKERFSAKCLPNSPCSLEIQATKLEDSAVYFCASSPLKAGTNTEAFFGQGTRLTVV.

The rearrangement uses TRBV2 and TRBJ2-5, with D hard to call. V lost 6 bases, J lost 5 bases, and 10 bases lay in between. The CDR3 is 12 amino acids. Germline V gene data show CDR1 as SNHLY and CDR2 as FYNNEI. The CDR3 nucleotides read TGTGCCAGCAGGGATCTCGGGGAGACCCAGTACTTC. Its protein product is CASRDLGETQYF. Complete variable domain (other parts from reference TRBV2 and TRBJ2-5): EPEVTQTPSHQVTQMGQEVILRCVPISNHLYFYWYRQILGQKVEFLVSFYNNEISEKSEIFDDQFSVERPDGSNFTLKIRSTKLEDSAMYFCASRDLGETQYFGPGTRLLVL.

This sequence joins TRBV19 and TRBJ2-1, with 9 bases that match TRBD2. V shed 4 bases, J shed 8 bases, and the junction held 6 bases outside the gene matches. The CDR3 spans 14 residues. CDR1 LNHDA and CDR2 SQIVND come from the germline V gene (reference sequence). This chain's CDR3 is CASSKTSGSDEQFF. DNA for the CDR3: TGTGCCAGTAGTAAGACTAGCGGTTCTGATGAGCAGTTCTTC.

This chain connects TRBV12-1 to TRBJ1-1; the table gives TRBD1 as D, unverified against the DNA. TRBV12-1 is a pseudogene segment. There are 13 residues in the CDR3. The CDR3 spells CASSFLKGTEAFF. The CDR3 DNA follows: TGTGCCAGCAGCTTCCTAAAGGGGACTGAAGCTTTCTTT.